These 7 T cell receptor beta chains originate from one sample sequenced in a study of PD-L1 blockade in urothelial cancer. The method was immunoSEQ multiplex PCR; TCRdb's version includes in-frame clones alone and lacks a portion of them. This sample has more than 70,000 clones, with less than 90% found just once. The specimen comprised PBMCs, sampled around atezolizumab (anti-PD-L1) treatment. Every receptor here comes from a man aged 55 to 70 with urothelial cancer.

With respect to this clone: This same CDR3 is encoded by further DNA sequences in the sample. V gene TRBV6-5 combines with J gene TRBJ2-5; D not certain. This CDR3 spans 14 amino acids. Deletions cut 0 bases from V and 1 base from J, with 6 bases between. The germline V gene encodes CDR1 MNHEY and CDR2 SVGAGI. CDR3 sequence: CASSYSGSQETQYF. Written as DNA, the CDR3 is TGTGCCAGCAGTTACTCGGGCAGCCAAGAGACCCAGTACTTC.

The chain combines TRBV30 with TRBJ2-7, with 7 bases aligning to TRBD1. The J segment lost 7 bases and the V segment lost 0 bases, leaving 9 bases of the junction unmatched. The CDR3 covers 14 residues. Germline CDR1 GTSNPN, CDR2 SVGIG (reference sequence). The CDR3 loop is CAWSVRDRVHEQYF. CDR3 nucleotide sequence: TGTGCCTGGAGTGTACGAGACAGGGTTCATGAGCAGTACTTC.

This sequence joins TRBV5-4 and TRBJ2-5; D might be TRBD1 (6 bases). The germline CDR1 and CDR2 sequences are SGHNT and YYREEE (reference sequence). Trimming pared 7 bases from V and 1 base from J, leaving 17 bases between. The CDR3 totals 15 residues. CDR3 DNA: TGTGCCAGCCGTGCGAGACAGGAATTCCAAGAGACCCAGTACTTC. Translation: CASRARQEFQETQYF.

V gene TRBV28 combines with J gene TRBJ2-3, with 7 nucleotides matching TRBD1. V shed 5 bases and J 3 bases; nucleotides not matched to a gene: 5. The CDR3 covers 14 residues. Looked up from germline, CDR1 is MDHEN and CDR2 is SYDVKM. CDR3 sequence (DNA): TGTGCCAGCAGTCCCAGGGGGTGGACAGATACGCAGTATTTT. Protein product: CASSPRGWTDTQYF.

CDR3 in DNA: TGTGCCAGCAGCTTAGACCAAGCGGGAGTGGGCGAGCAGTACTTC. Encoded protein: CASSLDQAGVGEQYF. The chain combines TRBV7-2 with TRBJ2-7; 8 bases match TRBD2. This CDR3 has 15 residues. The V gene's germline CDR1 is SGHTA and CDR2 FQGNSA. V shed 1 base and J 6 bases; nucleotides not matched to a gene: 8.

The chain carries TRBV18 and TRBJ2-3; the match to TRBD2 covers 14 bases. The CDR3 is 18 residues long. Unmatched junction bases numbered 8, after V lost 0 bases and J lost 6 bases. The germline CDR1 and CDR2 sequences are KGHSH and LQKENI. The CDR3 region has the DNA TGTGCCAGCTCACCACCGCGACTAGCGGGGGGGCCAACGGATACGCAGTATTTT. This codes for CASSPPRLAGGPTDTQYF. The variable domain in full, with the rest retrieved from reference TRBV18 and TRBJ2-3, is NAGVMQNPRHLVRRRGQEARLRCSPMKGHSHVYWYRQLPEEGLKFMVYLQKENIIDESGMPKERFSAEFPKEGPSILRIQQVVRGDSAAYFCASSPPRLAGGPTDTQYFGPGTRLTVL.

This chain links TRBV19 with TRBJ2-1; TRBD2 might be the D (7 bases). Germline V CDR1 and CDR2: LNHDA, SQIVND (reference sequence). Between the trimmed V and J ends, which lost 6 bases and 8 bases, there was a span of 17 bases. The CDR3 totals 14 residues. Here the CDR3 DNA reads TGTGCCAGTAGAAGAGGGGGGGCCTTTTATGAGCAGTTCTTC. It is translated as CASRRGGAFYEQFF.